The 26 T cell receptor beta chains below all came from one sample that was sequenced in a study of blood T cell repertoires in COVID-19. The repertoire was sequenced with immunoSEQ multiplex PCR; TCRdb's copy has only in-frame clones and lacks some. The repertoire includes 190,000 or so clones, around 89% of them detected once, and approximately 1.1% sits in the top ten. The sample was PBMCs or T cells enriched from blood (not recorded which). These receptor sequences come from a man aged 25 to 40 who had recovered from COVID-19.

The rearrangement uses TRBV5-4 and TRBJ1-2; 9 nucleotides align to TRBD1. The CDR3 totals 15 residues. In germline, CDR1 is SGHNT, CDR2 YYREEE (reference sequence). Trimming took 4 bases from V and 7 from J; bases not matched to a gene: 11. CDR3 nucleotide sequence: TGTGCCAGCAGCCCGGTCGGACAGGGGACGCGTGGCTACACCTTC. It codes for CASSPVGQGTRGYTF.

The chain's CDR3 is CASSKLAAQETQYF. The CDR3 DNA reads as TGTGCCAGCAGCAAACTAGCAGCCCAAGAGACCCAGTACTTC. The chain joins TRBV9 to TRBJ2-5, with D possibly being TRBD2 (6 bases). Germline V gene sequence: CDR1 SGDLS, CDR2 YYNGEE. The CDR3 is 14 amino acids. The V and J ends lost 4 bases and 1 base respectively, with 11 bases between them.

This sequence joins TRBV4-3 and TRBJ2-2; 10 bases fit TRBD2. V lost 3 bases and J lost 0; bases outside the gene matches: 4. Germline CDR1 and CDR2: LGHNA and YSLEER. The CDR3 spans 17 residues. Here the CDR3 reads CASSQRTSGANTGELFF. The CDR3, as DNA: TGCGCCAGCAGCCAGCGGACTAGCGGAGCGAACACCGGGGAGCTGTTTTTT.

This sequence joins TRBV9 and TRBJ2-1, with TRBD1 matching 7 bases. Unmatched junction bases numbered 7, after V lost 0 bases and J lost 7 bases. CDR3 size: 15 residues. Per germline, CDR1 SGDLS and CDR2 YYNGEE. CDR3 coding DNA: TGTGCCAGCAGCGTAGAAGGGACAGCGCATAATGAGCAGTTCTTC. Protein: CASSVEGTAHNEQFF.

J is TRBJ1-5 and V is TRBV3-1 (or the pseudogene TRBV3-2), with 10 bases lining up with TRBD1. Germline CDR1 LGHDT, CDR2 YNNKEL (reference sequence). The CDR3 loop spans 14 amino acids. J gave up 6 bases and V 5 bases, and 4 bases lay outside the gene matches. The CDR3 is CASSAGQGIQPQHF. As DNA, the CDR3 is TGTGCCAGCAGCGCGGGACAGGGGATTCAGCCCCAGCATTTT.

The rearrangement links TRBV18 to TRBJ2-5, with 7 bases that match TRBD1. Germline trimming cut 1 base from V and 5 bases from J; bases unmatched to any gene: 7. The CDR3 consists of 15 residues. Germline V gives CDR1 KGHSH, CDR2 LQKENI. The CDR3 DNA reads TGTGCCAGCTCACCACGACAGGGCGACGGGGAGACCCAGTACTTC. This gives the protein CASSPRQGDGETQYF.

The chain has TRBV7-8 and TRBJ2-7; D might be TRBD1 (5 bases). The CDR3 has 14 residues. The V end lost 5 bases, the J end lost 3 bases, and 14 bases lay between the germline ends. Germline CDR1 SGHVS, CDR2 FQNEAQ. The CDR3 sequence: CASSDRQKYYEQYF. CDR3 DNA sequence: TGTGCCAGCAGCGACCGACAGAAATACTACGAGCAGTACTTC. Looking up the rest from reference TRBV7-8 and TRBJ2-7 gives the full variable domain: GAGVSQSPRYKVAKRGQDVALRCDPISGHVSLFWYQQALGQGPEFLTYFQNEAQLDKSGLPSDRFFAERPEGSVSTLKIQRTQQEDSAVYLCASSDRQKYYEQYFGPGTRLTVT.

This rearrangement joins TRBV7-9 to TRBJ1-1; D remains ambiguous. Germline values: CDR1 SEHNR, CDR2 FQNEAQ (reference sequence). V was cut by 2 bases and J by 8 bases, with 9 bases left in between. The CDR3 extends over 12 amino acids. The CDR3 region is CASSLKAQEAFF. The CDR3 coding sequence is TGTGCCAGCAGCTTAAAGGCACAGGAAGCTTTCTTT. The entire variable domain, with the rest obtained from reference TRBV7-9 and TRBJ1-1, is as follows: DTGVSQNPRHKITKRGQNVTFRCDPISEHNRLYWYRQTLGQGPEFLTYFQNEAQLEKSRLLSDRFSAERPKGSFSTLEIQRTEQGDSAMYLCASSLKAQEAFFGQGTRLTVV.

In nucleotides, the CDR3 is TGTGCCAGCAGCTTACGGCTAGCGATGGACCATGAGCAGTTCTTC. This sequence encodes CASSLRLAMDHEQFF. The chain joins TRBV7-9 to TRBJ2-1; D is possibly TRBD2 (6 bases). Deletions cut 2 bases from V and 8 bases from J, with 16 bases between. Germline values: CDR1 SEHNR, CDR2 FQNEAQ (reference sequence). CDR3 length: 15 residues.

In this sample, this clone turned up a few times. The rearrangement joins TRBV7-2 to TRBJ2-1, with D hard to call. The CDR3 extends over 12 amino acids. Trimming removed 4 bases from V and 8 bases from J, with 9 bases in between. Per germline, CDR1 SGHTA and CDR2 FQGNSA. CDR3 residues: CASSSYFYEQFF. The CDR3 DNA follows: TGTGCCAGCAGCTCTTACTTCTATGAGCAGTTCTTC.

This rearrangement joins TRBV19 to TRBJ1-2, with 9 nucleotides matching TRBD1. The CDR3 runs 15 residues. V trimming: 3 bases; J trimming: 3 bases; junction bases outside the gene matches: 5. CDR1 and CDR2 (germline): LNHDA, SQIVND (reference sequence). CDR3 amino acids: CASSIGDREDYGYTF. CDR3 sequence (DNA): TGTGCCAGTAGTATTGGGGACAGGGAGGACTATGGCTACACCTTC.

The chain has TRBV7-8 and TRBJ2-3; 11 bases align to TRBD2. CDR1 SGHVS and CDR2 FQNEAQ come from the germline V gene. J was trimmed by 2 bases and V by 0 bases; bases with no gene match: 4. The CDR3 length is 17 residues. In DNA form, the CDR3 reads TGTGCCAGCAGCTTAGCCCGACTAGCGGGAACCACAGATACGCAGTATTTT. It translates to CASSLARLAGTTDTQYF.

The chain joins TRBV3-1 (or the pseudogene TRBV3-2) to TRBJ1-4; tentatively, D is TRBD1 (6 bases). The CDR3 is made up of 16 amino acids. Germline V gene sequence: CDR1 LGHDT, CDR2 YNNKEL (reference sequence). The V and J ends lost 1 base and 8 bases respectively, with 17 bases between them. CDR3 coding DNA: TGTGCCAGCAGCCAAGTTTGGGGGGGCGCAGGAGAAAAACTGTTTTTT. It specifies CASSQVWGGAGEKLFF.

The CDR3 region is CASSTPDGRPGLPSYNEQFF. Written as DNA, the CDR3 is TGTGCCAGTAGTACCCCGGATGGGCGGCCGGGATTGCCCTCCTACAATGAGCAGTTCTTC. J is TRBJ2-1 and V is TRBV19; D is perhaps TRBD2 (5 bases). This CDR3 is 20 amino acids long. Looked up from germline, CDR1 is LNHDA and CDR2 is SQIVND (reference sequence). Trimming took off 4 bases at V and 0 bases at J, with 25 bases between the two ends.

On this clone: At one end the junction does not follow the germline gene, possibly because of a read error. The V and J genes are TRBV5-4 and TRBJ2-2, with 9 bases identical to TRBD2. This CDR3 region has 20 residues. Germline V gives CDR1 SGHNT, CDR2 YYREEE (reference sequence). This chain's CDR3 is CASSSWPEVAGAGDTGELFF. The DNA for the CDR3 is TGTGCCAGCAGCTCCTGGCCGGAGGTAGCGGGGGCCGGGGACACCGGAGAGCTGTTTTTT.

The V gene is TRBV9, the J gene TRBJ2-1; 8 bases map to TRBD2. Germline CDR1 SGDLS, CDR2 YYNGEE. The junction had 7 bases not matched to a gene; V was cut back by 4 bases and J by 4 bases. The CDR3 loop spans 15 amino acids. Here the CDR3 DNA reads TGTGCCAGCAGCACGAGCGGGGGTCAGTACAATGAGCAGTTCTTC. Its protein product is CASSTSGGQYNEQFF.

The J gene is TRBJ1-2, the V gene TRBV15; 7 bases are shared with TRBD1. There are 14 residues in the CDR3. CDR1 is LNHNV, CDR2 YYDKDF, per germline (reference sequence). V gave up 3 bases and J gave up 3 bases; unmatched junction bases: 4. In nucleotides, the CDR3 is TGTGCCACCAGCAGGACAGGGAGCCACTATGGCTACACCTTC. Translation: CATSRTGSHYGYTF.

The rearrangement uses TRBV10-1 and TRBJ2-5; TRBD2 aligns across 12 bases. Germline V gene data show CDR1 as WNHNN and CDR2 as SYGVQD (reference sequence). Losses at the gene ends were 6 bases for V and 1 base for J; bases not matched to a gene: 15. The CDR3 loop spans 19 amino acids. For the CDR3, the DNA is TGCGCCAGCAGACTTAGACTAGCGGGGGCCCCGAGCCTCCAAGAGACCCAGTACTTC. This sequence encodes CASRLRLAGAPSLQETQYF.

The CDR3 reads CASTLAGESYNEQFF. CDR3 nucleotides: TGTGCCAGCACCTTAGCGGGGGAGTCCTACAATGAGCAGTTCTTC. This chain connects TRBV18 to TRBJ2-1; 9 bases agree with TRBD2. V lost 8 bases to trimming and J lost 1 base; unmatched junction nucleotides: 6. The length of the CDR3 is 15 residues. Germline CDR1 KGHSH, CDR2 LQKENI.

The V gene is TRBV6-2 or TRBV6-3, the J gene TRBJ1-5; TRBD1 agrees at 11 bases. V dropped 4 bases and J dropped 1; count of bases not matched to a gene: 9. Germline V lookup: CDR1 MNHEY, CDR2 SVGEGT. This CDR3 spans 18 amino acids. CDR3 residues: CASSWDRGLGMSNQPQHF. CDR3 nucleotides: TGTGCCAGCAGTTGGGACAGGGGGTTGGGGATGAGCAATCAGCCCCAGCATTTT.

The rearrangement joins TRBV29-1 to TRBJ2-2; D remains unclear. The V end lost 3 bases, the J end lost 3 bases, and 5 bases lay between the germline ends. CDR1 is SQVTM and CDR2 is ANQGSEA in the germline V gene. CDR3 size: 12 residues. In DNA, the CDR3 is TGCAGCGTTGACCGAGACACCGGGGAGCTGTTTTTT. It codes for CSVDRDTGELFF.

The rearrangement uses TRBV3-1 (or the pseudogene TRBV3-2) and TRBJ1-6; no definite D call. V was trimmed by 4 bases and J by 7 bases, leaving 11 bases between them. The CDR3 totals 14 residues. The V gene's germline CDR1 is LGHDT and CDR2 YNNKEL (reference sequence). CDR3 in DNA: TGTGCCAGCAGCCTCGACCGGAGAAATTCACCCCTCCACTTT. Translated: CASSLDRRNSPLHF.

V is TRBV7-2 and J is TRBJ2-1; D is perhaps TRBD1 (7 bases). Trimming removed 2 bases at V and 3 bases at J, with 20 bases between. The germline V gene has CDR1 SGHTA and CDR2 FQGNSA. The CDR3 contains 18 residues. CDR3 nucleotide sequence: TGTGCCAGCAGCTTATATGCGCAGGGGGGTTCCTACTACAATGAGCAGTTCTTC. Amino acids: CASSLYAQGGSYYNEQFF.

The chain links TRBV6-5 to TRBJ2-1; the match to TRBD2 covers 9 bases. Unmatched junction bases numbered 12, after V lost 4 bases and J lost 8 bases. Germline CDR1 MNHEY, CDR2 SVGAGI. The CDR3 totals 16 residues. Written as DNA, the CDR3 is TGTGCCAGCAGTTCCCTAATCAGCGGGGGGAACGATGAGCAGTTCTTC. It is translated as CASSSLISGGNDEQFF.

This chain connects TRBV5-1 to TRBJ2-5; 11 positions match TRBD1. This CDR3 is built from 14 residues. Trimming cost V 3 bases and J 4 bases; bases outside gene matches: 2. Looked up from germline, CDR1 is SGHRS and CDR2 is YFSETQ. The CDR3 DNA follows: TGCGCCAGCAGCTGGACAGGGGGCGGAGAGACCCAGTACTTC. It is translated as CASSWTGGGETQYF.

CDR3 sequence reads: CASSLTGSHEQYF. The CDR3 DNA sequence: TGTGCCAGCAGCCTCACAGGGAGCCACGAGCAGTACTTC. The genes are TRBV11-2 and TRBJ2-7; D possibly corresponds to TRBD1 (6 bases). Germline V gene lookup returns CDR1 SGHAT and CDR2 FQNNGV. Trimming removed 5 bases from V and 5 bases from J, with 13 bases in between. The CDR3 loop spans 13 amino acids.